This T cell receptor beta chain originates from a study of tumor-infiltrating lymphocytes in localized non-small cell lung cancer. The overall study: Each patient gave resected tumor and non-adjacent uninvolved lung tissue. Study-wide results and caveats: Immunotypes IM1 and IM2 had similar TCR-derived T-cell fractions. Higher tumor T cell infiltration than in uninvolved lung was supported by TCRbeta sequencing.

Repertoires were generated with immunoSEQ multiplex PCR, while TCRdb's copy carries only in-frame clones and drops some. The sample contains more than 3,000 clones, about 40% of which appear only once. The germline CDR1 and CDR2 sequences are SGHTA and FQGNSA. Trimming took 5 bases from V and 4 from J; bases not matched to a gene: 4. The CDR3 loop spans 13 amino acids. In its sample, this clone was seen a few times. Its antigen is undetermined. The chain carries TRBV7-2 and TRBJ2-7; TRBD1 aligns across 8 bases. This TCR came from a human donor with non-small cell lung cancer. The sequenced sample was uninvolved lung tissue not adjacent to the tumor. The CDR3 reads CASSRTGQYEQYV. For the CDR3, the DNA is TGTGCCAGCAGCCGGACAGGGCAGTACGAGCAGTACGTC.